These 14 T cell receptor beta chains share one sample of origin, sequenced in a study of cytomegalovirus exposure and HLA in healthy donors (dated by TCRdb to 2016 to 2017). Library creation used the immunoSEQ multiplex PCR assay. A mixture of 60 forward primers for TCR Vbeta segments and 13 reverse primers for TCR Jbeta segments was used in the multiplex PCR. TCRdb holds this immuneACCESS table with in-frame rearrangements only. Some clones are missing; in checked studies, unresolved V genes explain under half, and the rest has no known cause. The sample table holds some 88,000 clones, of which over 55% were seen once. The top ten clonotypes cover roughly 6% of the sample. What was sequenced was PBMCs. The source is a woman in her 30s in good health and CMV-seronegative.

This clone was observed a few times. The chain's CDR3 is CASSTWTGVSYNEQFF. The CDR3 nucleotides read TGCGCCAGCAGCACCTGGACAGGGGTGTCCTACAATGAGCAGTTCTTC. V gene TRBV5-1 combines with J gene TRBJ2-1, with 9 bases that match TRBD1. V dropped 4 bases and J dropped 1; count of bases not matched to a gene: 6. The CDR3 length is 16 residues. Germline V gives CDR1 SGHRS, CDR2 YFSETQ. Using reference TRBV5-1 and TRBJ2-1 for the parts outside the CDR3, the full variable domain is KAGVTQTPRYLIKTRGQQVTLSCSPISGHRSVSWYQQTPGQGLQFLFEYFSETQRNKGNFPGRFSGRQFSNSRSEMNVSTLELGDSALYLCASSTWTGVSYNEQFFGPGTRLTVL.

The chain carries TRBV19 and TRBJ1-5; D may be TRBD1 (6 bases). Trimming left V 3 bases short and J 7 bases short, with 10 bases between. The CDR3 is 13 amino acids. Per germline, CDR1 LNHDA and CDR2 SQIVND (reference sequence). The CDR3 spells CASSIQQGQPQHF. In nucleotides, the CDR3 is TGTGCCAGTAGTATCCAACAGGGACAGCCCCAGCATTTT. Full variable domain (remainder filled in from reference TRBV19 and TRBJ1-5): DGGITQSPKYLFRKEGQNVTLSCEQNLNHDAMYWYRQDPGQGLRLIYYSQIVNDFQKGDIAEGYSVSREKKESFPLTVTSAQKNPTAFYLCASSIQQGQPQHFGDGTRLSIL.

The chain carries TRBV18 and TRBJ1-1; D is ambiguous. V was shortened by 2 bases and J by 5 bases, with 15 bases between the two germline ends. This CDR3 is 15 amino acids long. The germline V gene has CDR1 KGHSH and CDR2 LQKENI. The CDR3 nucleotides are TGTGCCAGCTCACCATTTGGCGGCCGAGGGACTGAAGCTTTCTTT. Translated, it gives CASSPFGGRGTEAFF. Full variable domain (outside the CDR3, taken from reference TRBV18 and TRBJ1-1): NAGVMQNPRHLVRRRGQEARLRCSPMKGHSHVYWYRQLPEEGLKFMVYLQKENIIDESGMPKERFSAEFPKEGPSILRIQQVVRGDSAAYFCASSPFGGRGTEAFFGQGTRLTVV.

V gene TRBV5-1 combines with J gene TRBJ2-5; D uncertain. The CDR3 is 14 amino acids. Trimming left V 1 base short and J 0 bases short, with 7 bases between. Germline CDR1 and CDR2: SGHRS and YFSETQ. The CDR3 spells CASSLYSYQETQYF. Here the CDR3 DNA reads TGCGCCAGCAGCTTGTACAGTTACCAAGAGACCCAGTACTTC.

This clone came up a few times. The chain carries TRBV28 and TRBJ2-7, with D tentatively TRBD2 (6 bases). Trimming took 7 bases from V and 3 from J, leaving 22 bases between them. This CDR3 has 16 residues. Germline V gene lookup returns CDR1 MDHEN and CDR2 SYDVKM. The CDR3 here is CASIPQWAGRYYEQYF. In nucleotides, the CDR3 is TGTGCCAGCATTCCTCAATGGGCGGGACGGTACTACGAGCAGTACTTC.

This clone turned up a few times. The gene calls are TRBV4-1 and TRBJ1-1; 8 bases are a match to TRBD1. Trimming cost V 5 bases and J 2 bases; bases outside gene matches: 7. CDR1 and CDR2 from the germline V gene are MGHRA and YSYEKL. The CDR3 length is 15 residues. The CDR3 reads CASSSPDRANTEAFF. CDR3 coding DNA: TGCGCCAGCAGCTCTCCGGACAGGGCTAACACTGAAGCTTTCTTT.

The chain couples TRBV7-2 to TRBJ2-1; 8 bases map to TRBD1. Trimming at V came to 4 bases and at J to 5 bases, leaving 4 bases not matched to a gene. Germline CDR1 reads SGHTA; CDR2 reads FQGNSA. There are 14 residues in the CDR3. The CDR3 sequence is CASSSTGVHNEQFF. The CDR3 bases are TGTGCCAGCAGCTCGACAGGGGTCCACAATGAGCAGTTCTTC.

The CDR3 spells CASSSGSSYEQYF. In nucleotides, the CDR3 is TGTGCCAGCAGTAGTGGGAGCTCCTACGAGCAGTACTTC. The V call is TRBV25-1, the J call TRBJ2-7; possible D gene TRBD2, 5 bases. V was cut by 5 bases and J by 0 bases, with 8 bases left in between. In germline, CDR1 is MGHDK, CDR2 SYGVNS. The CDR3 extends over 13 amino acids.

The rearrangement joins TRBV5-1 to TRBJ2-5; D possibly corresponds to TRBD2 (6 bases). CDR1 is SGHRS and CDR2 is YFSETQ in the germline V gene. Trimming left V 3 bases short and J 6 bases short, with 21 bases between. The length of the CDR3 is 16 residues. The CDR3: CASSWVGGDAGQTQYF. For the CDR3, the DNA is TGCGCCAGCAGCTGGGTAGGCGGTGACGCGGGGCAGACCCAGTACTTC.

The J gene is TRBJ1-2, the V gene TRBV6-4; maybe TRBD1 (5 bases). The germline gives CDR1 MRHNA, CDR2 SNTAGT. The CDR3 covers 10 residues. The V gene lost 6 bases and the J gene lost 8 bases, with 7 bases spanning the gap. The CDR3 DNA reads TGTGCCAGCAGGGGGCGCGGCTACACCTTC. It specifies CASRGRGYTF.

The chain links TRBV5-5 to TRBJ2-2, with no clear D. Germline CDR1 reads SGHKS; CDR2 reads YYEKEE (reference sequence). The CDR3 runs 14 residues. The V and J ends lost 0 bases and 5 bases respectively, with 8 bases between them. The CDR3 DNA is TGTGCCAGCAGCTTGGTTGCCGGGACCGGGGAGCTGTTTTTT. Translating it yields CASSLVAGTGELFF.

The V call is TRBV6-5, the J call TRBJ2-5; TRBD1 matches at 10 bases. Germline CDR1 reads MNHEY; CDR2 reads SVGAGI. The trim removed 2 bases at V and 4 bases at J, leaving 4 bases unmatched. The CDR3 covers 15 residues. In DNA form, the CDR3 reads TGTGCCAGCAGTTACAGTGGGACAGGGGTAGAGACCCAGTACTTC. Amino acid sequence: CASSYSGTGVETQYF.

This clone was observed a single time. The chain links TRBV28 to TRBJ2-1, with D maybe TRBD2 (6 bases). Germline V gene data show CDR1 as MDHEN and CDR2 as SYDVKM. V lost 5 bases and J lost 7, with 15 bases in between. The CDR3 runs 14 residues. The CDR3, as DNA: TGTGCCAGCAGTCCGTCGACTAGTCGGAATGAGCAGTTCTTC. It specifies CASSPSTSRNEQFF.

The rearrangement uses TRBV28 and TRBJ2-7; D remains ambiguous. V shed 10 bases and J shed 0 bases, with 16 bases lying between them. Germline V CDR1 and CDR2: MDHEN, SYDVKM. The CDR3 spans 14 residues. DNA for the CDR3: TGTGCCACCGAGCCTGGGCACGGCTCCTACGAGCAGTACTTC. It codes for CATEPGHGSYEQYF.